Following are 31 T cell receptor beta chains from one sample sequenced in a study of shared clonotypes between healthy human individuals (TCRdb year 2020). Library generation was performed with the immunoSEQ multiplex PCR assay. TCRdb mirrors the immuneACCESS table, restricted to in-frame sequences. Some clones are absent from its copies; in checked studies, under half trace to an unresolved V gene, and the reason for the others is unknown. Across this sample there are over a million clones, with more than 95% seen only once. Over 1% of the sample is in the top ten clones. The specimen was naive CD4+ T cells sorted from blood. Taken with the paper, the label for cell subset or site translates to: CD45RA+ positively selected. The receptors shown here come from a man aged 25-45 years in good health.

The CDR3 region has the DNA TGCGCCAGCAGCTTAGGGTCAGCGGGAGACCGCCCCCCGCAGTATTTT. Protein: CASSLGSAGDRPPQYF. V gene TRBV5-1 combines with J gene TRBJ2-3; the match to TRBD2 covers 8 bases. CDR3 length equals 16 residues. With 2 bases clipped from V and 10 bases from J, the junction kept 15 bases outside the gene matches. Looked up from germline, CDR1 is SGHRS and CDR2 is YFSETQ.

This chain joins TRBV9 and TRBJ1-2; 7 bases match TRBD1. The V gene end was trimmed by 4 bases and the J gene end by 8 bases; junction bases not matched to a gene: 17. This CDR3 contains 16 residues. Germline V CDR1 and CDR2: SGDLS, YYNGEE. CDR3 sequence reads: CASSQLPQGIAEGYTF. For the CDR3, the DNA is TGTGCCAGCAGCCAACTCCCACAGGGGATAGCGGAGGGCTACACCTTC.

The chain has TRBV5-6 and TRBJ1-5; TRBD1 agrees at 8 bases. V lost 5 bases, J lost 6 bases, and 7 bases stayed unmatched. This CDR3 spans 14 amino acids. Germline V gives CDR1 SGHDT, CDR2 YYEEEE. DNA of the CDR3: TGTGCCAGCAGTATGGGACAGGTCGGTCAGCCCCAGCATTTT. Translated, it gives CASSMGQVGQPQHF.

This rearrangement joins TRBV7-3 to TRBJ2-2; 7 bases agree with TRBD2. The CDR3 is 14 residues long. V trimming: 8 bases; J trimming: 1 base; junction bases outside the gene matches: 4. Germline lookup yields CDR1 SGHTA and CDR2 FQGTGA. CDR3 nucleotide sequence: TGTGCCAGCCAAACGGGAGGGAACACCGGGGAGCTGTTTTTT. This gives the protein CASQTGGNTGELFF.

A note on this clone: The identical CDR3 is also encoded by other nucleotide sequences in the sample. The rearrangement joins TRBV10-3 to TRBJ1-1; D is possibly TRBD1 (5 bases). This CDR3 has 14 amino acids. Per germline, CDR1 ENHRY and CDR2 SYGVKD. V dropped 0 bases and J dropped 2 bases, with 7 bases sitting between them. CDR3 DNA sequence: TGTGCCATCAGTGAGTCGAGGGGAAACACTGAAGCTTTCTTT. This encodes CAISESRGNTEAFF.

This clone appeared a single time. The V gene is TRBV6-4, the J gene TRBJ2-2; 9 bases fit TRBD1. With 6 bases clipped from V and 6 bases from J, the junction kept 5 bases outside the gene matches. The CDR3 contains 14 residues. Germline CDR1 is MRHNA and CDR2 is SNTAGT. The CDR3 nucleotides are TGTGCCAGCAGAACCGGGACAGGGTCCGGGGAGCTGTTTTTT. Encoded protein: CASRTGTGSGELFF.

The J gene is TRBJ2-1, the V gene TRBV2, with D tentatively TRBD1 (5 bases). Germline V gene sequence: CDR1 SNHLY, CDR2 FYNNEI. V was clipped by 8 bases and J by 0 bases, with 14 bases between them. The CDR3 is 15 residues long. This CDR3 is CASRKTDLSYNEQFF. The CDR3 DNA reads as TGTGCCAGCCGAAAGACAGACCTCTCCTACAATGAGCAGTTCTTC. The entire variable domain, with the rest obtained from reference TRBV2 and TRBJ2-1, is as follows: EPEVTQTPSHQVTQMGQEVILRCVPISNHLYFYWYRQILGQKVEFLVSFYNNEISEKSEIFDDQFSVERPDGSNFTLKIRSTKLEDSAMYFCASRKTDLSYNEQFFGPGTRLTVL.

The J gene is TRBJ2-3, the V gene TRBV5-4; the match to TRBD2 covers 12 bases. CDR3 length: 16 residues. Germline V gene sequence: CDR1 SGHNT, CDR2 YYREEE (reference sequence). Trimming removed 4 bases from V and 2 bases from J; junction bases left unmatched: 5. CDR3 in amino acids: CASSTGLAGNTDTQYF. CDR3 nucleotides: TGTGCCAGCAGCACGGGACTAGCGGGCAACACAGATACGCAGTATTTT.

In its sample, this clone was seen once. The J gene is TRBJ2-7, the V gene TRBV10-2; the match to TRBD1 covers 8 bases. This CDR3 comprises 14 residues. Germline CDR1 is WSHSY and CDR2 is SAAADI. V lost 5 bases to trimming and J lost 7 bases; unmatched junction nucleotides: 10. DNA for the CDR3: TGCGCCAGCAGTCCGTGGCAGGGGGCCGGTGAGCAGTACTTC. This codes for CASSPWQGAGEQYF.

J is TRBJ2-6 and V is TRBV7-6; no clear D gene. CDR3 length equals 13 residues. The V end was cut by 7 bases, the J end by 4 bases, with 8 bases between. The germline CDR1 and CDR2 sequences are SGHVS and FNYEAQ. The CDR3: CASTSGGANVLTF. CDR3 coding DNA: TGTGCCAGCACCTCTGGGGGGGCCAACGTCCTGACTTTC.

This clone has a single count. This chain joins TRBV14 and TRBJ2-2; perhaps TRBD1 as D (5 bases). CDR3 length: 14 amino acids. Germline loops: CDR1 SGHDN, CDR2 FVKESK. V was trimmed by 2 bases and J by 5 bases, leaving 9 bases between them. The CDR3 sequence is CASSQRTKTGELFF. DNA of the CDR3: TGTGCCAGCAGCCAAAGGACAAAAACCGGGGAGCTGTTTTTT.

The genes are TRBV19 and TRBJ2-3, with D possibly being TRBD1 (7 bases). Germline V gene sequence: CDR1 LNHDA, CDR2 SQIVND (reference sequence). The CDR3 loop spans 18 amino acids. V lost 5 bases to trimming and J lost 0 bases, with 21 bases between them. The CDR3 coding sequence is TGTGCCAGTAGTCCATCTATTGGGGGGACAGCTAGCACAGATACGCAGTATTTT. It encodes CASSPSIGGTASTDTQYF.

The V call is TRBV7-2, the J call TRBJ1-1; D unclear. CDR3 length equals 13 residues. CDR1 and CDR2 from the germline V gene are SGHTA and FQGNSA. Trimming shortened V by 5 bases and J by 7 bases, and 14 bases separated the two germline ends. The CDR3 region has the DNA TGTGCCAGCAGCCTCACGGATGACGGTGAAGCTTTCTTT. It codes for CASSLTDDGEAFF.

The chain has TRBV2 and TRBJ2-4; 7 bases align to TRBD2. CDR1 and CDR2 (germline): SNHLY, FYNNEI. Trimming cost V 5 bases and J 12 bases; bases outside gene matches: 7. The CDR3 runs 12 residues. The CDR3, as DNA: TGTGCCAGCAGTTACACTAGCGATAATCAGTACTTC. This translates into CASSYTSDNQYF.

This clone occurred once. V gene TRBV5-4 combines with J gene TRBJ1-4, with D hard to call. The CDR3 has 15 residues. Germline V gene lookup returns CDR1 SGHNT and CDR2 YYREEE (reference sequence). Deletions cut 0 bases from V and 8 bases from J, with 14 bases between. CDR3: CASSLAGSGGEKLFF. CDR3 bases: TGTGCCAGCAGCTTGGCCGGCAGCGGCGGGGAAAAACTGTTTTTT.

This chain connects TRBV30 to TRBJ1-1; 7 positions agree with TRBD1. V lost 4 bases to trimming and J lost 4 bases; unmatched junction nucleotides: 6. The CDR3 loop spans 13 amino acids. Germline V gene data show CDR1 as GTSNPN and CDR2 as SVGIG (reference sequence). DNA for the CDR3: TGTGCCTGGACTATGACAGGGACCACTGAAGCTTTCTTT. Translating it yields CAWTMTGTTEAFF.

This clone was recorded a few times. The chain links TRBV18 to TRBJ2-5, with D maybe TRBD1 (6 bases). Germline CDR1 reads KGHSH; CDR2 reads LQKENI. Trimming took off 6 bases at V and 2 bases at J, with 10 bases between the two ends. The CDR3 has 13 amino acids. The CDR3 reads CASSATGQETQYF. CDR3 DNA: TGTGCCAGCTCTGCGACAGGTCAAGAGACCCAGTACTTC.

CDR3 loop: CASSASKGPFSGNTIYF. The CDR3 DNA reads TGCGCCAGCAGTGCCAGTAAGGGGCCCTTCTCTGGAAACACCATATATTTT. The rearrangement joins TRBV10-1 to TRBJ1-3, with D possibly TRBD1 on 5 matching bases. Germline loops: CDR1 WNHNN, CDR2 SYGVQD (reference sequence). The CDR3 totals 17 residues. V shed 4 bases and J shed 0 bases, with 16 bases lying between them.

This rearrangement joins TRBV19 to TRBJ2-5; D may correspond to TRBD1 or TRBD2 (5 bases each). This CDR3 region has 14 residues. Germline loops: CDR1 LNHDA, CDR2 SQIVND (reference sequence). V was trimmed by 3 bases and J by 4 bases, leaving 12 bases between them. The CDR3 DNA sequence: TGTGCCAGTAGTATGGTCCGGGGCGGAGAGACCCAGTACTTC. Protein sequence: CASSMVRGGETQYF.

The V call is TRBV19, the J call TRBJ1-1; 9 bases map to TRBD1. CDR3 length equals 15 residues. Germline CDR1 is LNHDA and CDR2 is SQIVND (reference sequence). After removal of 5 bases from V and 3 bases from J, the junction contained 7 bases not matched to a gene. The CDR3 sequence is CASSVRQGVHTEAFF. The DNA for the CDR3 is TGTGCCAGTAGTGTGAGACAGGGGGTTCACACTGAAGCTTTCTTT.

The J gene is TRBJ2-1, the V gene TRBV28, with D tentatively TRBD2 (5 bases). V gave up 10 bases and J gave up 8 bases, with 9 bases separating them. Germline lookup yields CDR1 MDHEN and CDR2 SYDVKM. The CDR3 extends over 10 amino acids. The DNA of the CDR3 is TGTGCCACCGGGAACCATGAGCAGTTCTTC. Translation: CATGNHEQFF.

The chain carries TRBV19 and TRBJ2-3; unclear D gene. Germline-derived CDR1 and CDR2 are LNHDA and SQIVND (reference sequence). Trimming left V 4 bases short and J 2 bases short, with 13 bases between. CDR3 length: 15 amino acids. The CDR3 DNA follows: TGTGCCAGTAGTAGCGTGGCAGAGGTCACAGATACGCAGTATTTT. Residues: CASSSVAEVTDTQYF.

The V and J genes are TRBV27 and TRBJ2-7; D gene ambiguous. The germline CDR1 and CDR2 sequences are MNHEY and SMNVEV (reference sequence). The CDR3 sequence is 14 residues long. With 3 bases removed from V and 0 bases from J, the gap between germline ends came to 9 bases. The CDR3 DNA reads TGTGCCAGCAGTTTTTACGCGGTCTCCTACGAGCAGTACTTC. The encoded protein is CASSFYAVSYEQYF.

The chain joins TRBV7-6 to TRBJ2-7; no definite D call. The germline gives CDR1 SGHVS, CDR2 FNYEAQ. Trimming took off 4 bases at V and 4 bases at J, with 11 bases between the two ends. This CDR3 has 13 amino acids. CDR3 nucleotide sequence: TGTGCCAGCAGCTCCCTGCCACTATACGAGCAGTACTTC. This translates into CASSSLPLYEQYF.

The V gene is TRBV7-9, the J gene TRBJ2-6; D possibly uses TRBD1 or TRBD2 (5 bases each). The CDR3 is 19 amino acids. CDR1 and CDR2 (germline): SEHNR, FQNEAQ (reference sequence). Trimming stripped 3 bases from V and 1 base from J, with 19 bases between. The CDR3 spells CASSFGHSGLLSGANVLTF. The CDR3 DNA sequence: TGTGCCAGCAGCTTCGGACATTCGGGGCTATTGTCTGGGGCCAACGTCCTGACTTTC.

The rearrangement uses TRBV15 and TRBJ2-2, with 8 bases matching TRBD1. This CDR3 is built from 15 residues. The germline gives CDR1 LNHNV, CDR2 YYDKDF (reference sequence). The V and J ends lost 6 bases and 5 bases, in that order; junction bases with no gene match: 8. CDR3 bases: TGTGCCACCAGTGGCAGGGGGCTGGGTACCGGGGAGCTGTTTTTT. Its protein product is CATSGRGLGTGELFF.

The chain links TRBV4-3 to TRBJ1-1; D gene uncertain. V lost 0 bases to trimming and J lost 3 bases, with 11 bases between them. Germline loops: CDR1 LGHNA, CDR2 YSLEER. The CDR3 covers 15 residues. In nucleotides, the CDR3 is TGCGCCAGCAGCCAAGATCTGCGCCGGTACACTGAAGCTTTCTTT. This encodes CASSQDLRRYTEAFF.

The chain joins TRBV7-3 to TRBJ2-7, with TRBD2 matching 12 bases. Germline V gives CDR1 SGHTA, CDR2 FQGTGA. CDR3 size: 14 residues. V dropped 6 bases and J dropped 5; count of bases not matched to a gene: 5. CDR3 loop: CASSLAGGPNEQYF. The CDR3 nucleotides are TGTGCCAGCAGTCTAGCGGGAGGGCCCAACGAGCAGTACTTC.

This chain uses TRBV25-1 with TRBJ1-4; D remains unclear. Per germline, CDR1 MGHDK and CDR2 SYGVNS. V lost 1 base and J 8 bases, leaving 14 bases between the germline ends. This CDR3 region has 15 residues. The CDR3 region is CASSEWRGGKEKLFF. CDR3 sequence (DNA): TGTGCCAGCAGTGAATGGAGAGGAGGCAAAGAAAAACTGTTTTTT.

The genes are TRBV29-1 and TRBJ2-1; D is unclear. Trimming pared 6 bases from V and 0 bases from J, leaving 12 bases between. The CDR3 spans 14 residues. CDR1 SQVTM and CDR2 ANQGSEA come from the germline V gene. In DNA form, the CDR3 reads TGCAGCGTAGGTACACGGCCCTCCTACAATGAGCAGTTCTTC. It specifies CSVGTRPSYNEQFF.

The V and J genes are TRBV14 and TRBJ2-3, with D unresolved. Germline CDR1 reads SGHDN; CDR2 reads FVKESK. The V and J ends lost 4 bases and 1 base respectively, with 15 bases between them. The CDR3 spans 16 residues. The CDR3 DNA is TGTGCCAGCAGCCTACCGGTACTTCAGGGCACAGATACGCAGTATTTT. It specifies CASSLPVLQGTDTQYF.